This T cell receptor (beta chain) was identified during a study of somatic mutations in cytotoxic T cells in rheumatoid arthritis. Study-level information: Sorting by flow gave nearly 100% purity for some V beta antibody-stained T-cell populations, including V beta1+ cells sequenced for TCRB. General study points: The largest CD8+ clone made up over 20% of CD8+ cells in about an eighth of the 65 patients. Rising age went with increasing CD8+ clonality in rheumatoid arthritis patients; healthy controls showed no such increase.

A remark on this clone: Antigen specificity is unknown.

The CDR3 extends over 15 amino acids. V was clipped by 3 bases and J by 6 bases; unmatched bases: 7. Germline CDR1 KGHSH, CDR2 LQKENI. TCRdb's table, derived via immunoSEQ multiplex PCR, lists solely in-frame clones and lacks some. The repertoire consists of just over 30,000 clones, with more than 75% occurring once and the leading ten covering 8.4%. The chain couples TRBV18 to TRBJ2-2, with 7 bases identical to TRBD2. This sequence was found in an adult with rheumatoid arthritis. The specimen sequenced was CD8+ T cells sorted from blood. CDR3 region: CASSPGGRFPGELFF. The CDR3 coding sequence is TGTGCCAGCTCACCGGGCGGGAGATTCCCCGGGGAGCTGTTTTTT.